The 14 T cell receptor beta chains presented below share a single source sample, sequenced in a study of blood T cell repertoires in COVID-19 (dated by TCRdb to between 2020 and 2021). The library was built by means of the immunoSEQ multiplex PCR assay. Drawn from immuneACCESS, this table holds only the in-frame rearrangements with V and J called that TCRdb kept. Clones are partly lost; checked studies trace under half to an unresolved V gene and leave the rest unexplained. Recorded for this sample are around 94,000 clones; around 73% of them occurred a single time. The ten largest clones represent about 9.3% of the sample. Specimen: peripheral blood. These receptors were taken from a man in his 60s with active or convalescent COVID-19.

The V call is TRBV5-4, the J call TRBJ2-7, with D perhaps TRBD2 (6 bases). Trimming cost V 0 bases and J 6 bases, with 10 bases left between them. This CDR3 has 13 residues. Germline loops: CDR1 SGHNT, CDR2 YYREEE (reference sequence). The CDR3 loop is CASSLGGVGEQYF. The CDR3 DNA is TGTGCCAGCAGCTTGGGGGGGGTCGGCGAGCAGTACTTC.

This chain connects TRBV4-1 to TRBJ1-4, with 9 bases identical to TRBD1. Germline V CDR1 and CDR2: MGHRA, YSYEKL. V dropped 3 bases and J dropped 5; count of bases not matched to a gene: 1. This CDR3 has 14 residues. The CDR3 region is CASSQTGGNEKLFF. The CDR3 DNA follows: TGCGCCAGCAGCCAGACAGGGGGGAATGAAAAACTGTTTTTT.

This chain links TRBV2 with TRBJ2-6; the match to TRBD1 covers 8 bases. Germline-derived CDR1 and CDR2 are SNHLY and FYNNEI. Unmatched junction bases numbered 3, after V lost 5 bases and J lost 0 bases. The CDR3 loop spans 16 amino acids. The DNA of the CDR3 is TGTGCCAGCAGTCGGACAGGGAGCTCTGGGGCCAACGTCCTGACTTTC. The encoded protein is CASSRTGSSGANVLTF.

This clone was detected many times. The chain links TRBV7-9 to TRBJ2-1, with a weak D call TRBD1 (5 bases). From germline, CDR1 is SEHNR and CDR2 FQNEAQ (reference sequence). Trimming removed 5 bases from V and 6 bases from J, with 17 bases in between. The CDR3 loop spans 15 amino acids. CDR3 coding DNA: TGTGCCAGCAGCCCGAAGGGGATAAGTAGCAATGAGCAGTTCTTC. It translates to CASSPKGISSNEQFF.

As DNA, the CDR3 is TGTGCCAGCAGCCTAAATAGCGGCCTCACAGATACGCAGTATTTT. Translating it yields CASSLNSGLTDTQYF. The chain carries TRBV7-9 and TRBJ2-3; the D gene is possibly TRBD2 (6 bases). CDR1 SEHNR and CDR2 FQNEAQ come from the germline V gene (reference sequence). The V end lost 5 bases, the J end lost 2 bases, and 14 bases lay between the germline ends. The CDR3 length is 15 residues.

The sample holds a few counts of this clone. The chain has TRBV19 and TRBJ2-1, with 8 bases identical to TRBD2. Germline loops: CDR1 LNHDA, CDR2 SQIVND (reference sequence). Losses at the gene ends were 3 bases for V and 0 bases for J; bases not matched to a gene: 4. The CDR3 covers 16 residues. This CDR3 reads CASSILSGSSYNEQFF. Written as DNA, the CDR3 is TGTGCCAGTAGTATCCTAAGCGGGAGCTCCTACAATGAGCAGTTCTTC.

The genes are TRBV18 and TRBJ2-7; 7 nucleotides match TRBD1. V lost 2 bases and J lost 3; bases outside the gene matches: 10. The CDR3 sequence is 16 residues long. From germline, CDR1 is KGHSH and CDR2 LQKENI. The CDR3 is CASSPGGPGQLYEQYF. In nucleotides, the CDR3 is TGTGCCAGCTCACCAGGAGGTCCGGGACAGCTCTACGAGCAGTACTTC. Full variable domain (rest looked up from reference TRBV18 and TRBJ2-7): NAGVMQNPRHLVRRRGQEARLRCSPMKGHSHVYWYRQLPEEGLKFMVYLQKENIIDESGMPKERFSAEFPKEGPSILRIQQVVRGDSAAYFCASSPGGPGQLYEQYFGPGTRLTVT.

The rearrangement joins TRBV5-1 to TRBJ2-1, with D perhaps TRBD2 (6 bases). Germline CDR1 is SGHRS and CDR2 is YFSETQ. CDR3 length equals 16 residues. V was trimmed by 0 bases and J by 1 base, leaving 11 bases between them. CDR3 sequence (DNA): TGCGCCAGCAGCTTGGCCGCCGCGGGGTCCTACAATGAGCAGTTCTTC. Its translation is CASSLAAAGSYNEQFF.

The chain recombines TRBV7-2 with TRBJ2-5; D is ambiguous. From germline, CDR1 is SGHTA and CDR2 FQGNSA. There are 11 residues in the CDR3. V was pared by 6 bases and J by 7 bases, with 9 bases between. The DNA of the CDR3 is TGTGCCAGCAGAGCTGGTGTGACCCAGTACTTC. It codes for CASRAGVTQYF.

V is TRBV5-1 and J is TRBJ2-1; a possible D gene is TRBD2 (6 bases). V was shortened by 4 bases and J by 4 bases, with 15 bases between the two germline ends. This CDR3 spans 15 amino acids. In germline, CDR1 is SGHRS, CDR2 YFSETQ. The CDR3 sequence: CASSIRDSRYNEQFF. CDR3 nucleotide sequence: TGCGCCAGCAGCATCCGGGACTCCCGTTACAATGAGCAGTTCTTC.

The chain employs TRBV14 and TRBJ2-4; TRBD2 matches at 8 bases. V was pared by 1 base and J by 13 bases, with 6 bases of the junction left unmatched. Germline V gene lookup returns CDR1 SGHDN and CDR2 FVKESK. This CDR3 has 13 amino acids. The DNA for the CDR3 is TGTGCCAGCAGCCAAGGTCCAGCGGGAGAGCAGTACTTC. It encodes CASSQGPAGEQYF.

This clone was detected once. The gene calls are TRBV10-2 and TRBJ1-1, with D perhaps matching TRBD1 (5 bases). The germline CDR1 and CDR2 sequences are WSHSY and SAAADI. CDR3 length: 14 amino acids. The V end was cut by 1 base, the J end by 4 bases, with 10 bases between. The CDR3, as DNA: TGCGCCAGCAGTGAGTTAGGGGTGGGCACTGAAGCTTTCTTT. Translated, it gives CASSELGVGTEAFF.

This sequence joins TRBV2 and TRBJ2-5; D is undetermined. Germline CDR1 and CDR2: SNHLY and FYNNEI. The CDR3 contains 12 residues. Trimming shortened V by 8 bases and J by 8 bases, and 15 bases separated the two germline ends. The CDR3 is CASVGFDVTQYF. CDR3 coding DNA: TGTGCCAGCGTCGGGTTTGATGTAACCCAGTACTTC.

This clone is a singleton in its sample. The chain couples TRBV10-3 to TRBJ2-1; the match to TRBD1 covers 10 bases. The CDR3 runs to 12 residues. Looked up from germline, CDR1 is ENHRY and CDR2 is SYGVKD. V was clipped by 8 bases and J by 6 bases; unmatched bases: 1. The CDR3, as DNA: TGTGCCATCGGGACAGGGGTCAATGAGCAGTTCTTC. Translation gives CAIGTGVNEQFF.